The T cell receptor (beta chain) described here comes from a study of cytotoxic CD8 clonotypes in ibrutinib-treated CLL. Broader study findings: Contraction or stability on treatment was seen for public clonotypes, which were uncommon.

The protocol was immunoSEQ multiplex PCR, while the TCRdb copy is restricted to in-frame clones and leaves out a portion. The sample comprises 250,000 to 350,000 clones, more than 70% of which are singletons, and around 5.1% rests with the top ten. Germline CDR1 is SGHTA and CDR2 is FQGNSA. The CDR3 contains 13 residues. The V end lost 5 bases, the J end lost 5 bases, and 10 bases lay between the germline ends. With respect to this clone: What it recognizes is unknown.

The sequence was collected from a human donor with chronic lymphocytic leukemia. The rearrangement joins TRBV7-2 to TRBJ1-5, with D unresolved. The material was PBMCs, obtained at disease progression, from a patient treated with ibrutinib. The CDR3 DNA reads TGTGCCAGCAGCACCCGGTCGGATCAGCCCCAGCATTTT. It encodes CASSTRSDQPQHF.